Reported below is one TCR beta chain. The authors sequenced patients whose flow cytometry had shown CD8+CD57+ cell expansion. This entry comes from a study of CD8+CD57+ T cells in acquired aplastic anemia. TCR beta VDJ and CDR3 profiling used genomic DNA as template. TCRdb redid the calling of the reads with MiXCR, one entry per CDR3 protein. Here the sample spans around 500,000 distinct CDR3 sequences, around 30% being singletons. CDR1 is SGDLS, CDR2 YYNGEE, per germline. Deletions cut 0 bases from V and 2 bases from J, with 9 bases between. The CDR3 length is 14 residues. This TCR derives from a human donor with aplastic anemia. This chain connects TRBV9 to TRBJ2-7; D is unclear. The sample comprised sorted CD4+, CD8+, or CD8+CD57+ T cells (not recorded which) from PBMCs. The CDR3 coding sequence is TGTGCCAGCAGCGTAGAACACTCGGCCTACGAGCAGTACTTC. This sequence encodes CASSVEHSAYEQYF.